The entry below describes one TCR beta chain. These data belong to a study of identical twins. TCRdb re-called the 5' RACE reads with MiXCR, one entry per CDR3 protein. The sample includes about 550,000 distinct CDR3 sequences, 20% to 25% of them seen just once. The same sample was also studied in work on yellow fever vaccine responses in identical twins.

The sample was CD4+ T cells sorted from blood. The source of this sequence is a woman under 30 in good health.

CDR3 bases: TGTGCCAGCAGCTTAGTACCCAGCCCAGAGACCCAGTACTTC. Translated: CASSLVPSPETQYF. The J gene is TRBJ2-5, the V gene TRBV7-9; D gene uncertain. There are 14 residues in the CDR3. In germline, CDR1 is SEHNR, CDR2 FQNEAQ (reference sequence). With 1 base removed from V and 4 bases from J, the gap between germline ends came to 10 bases.